This T cell receptor beta chain originates from a study of cytotoxic CD8 clonotypes in ibrutinib-treated CLL. Study outcomes and limitations: Sustained-remission and progressing patients' sampling times differed.

This clone was observed once. Its antigen is undetermined. Germline-derived CDR1 and CDR2 are SGDLS and YYNGEE. The CDR3 extends over 14 amino acids. J was trimmed by 8 bases and V by 4 bases; bases with no gene match: 8. The protocol was immunoSEQ multiplex PCR, while the TCRdb copy is restricted to in-frame clones and leaves out a portion. Of about 68,000 clones listed, approximately 80% are singletons. The sequence was collected from a human donor with chronic lymphocytic leukemia. This chain connects TRBV9 to TRBJ1-2, with 10 bases matching TRBD1. Here the sequenced sample was PBMCs, taken at disease progression, from a patient treated with ibrutinib. The CDR3 loop is CASSSSGTGDGYTF. In DNA, the CDR3 is TGTGCCAGCAGCTCATCCGGGACAGGGGACGGCTACACCTTC.